This T cell receptor beta chain was recovered during a study of tumor-infiltrating lymphocytes in primary liver carcinoma (dated by TCRdb to about 2017). For the wider study: Between late 2015 and 2016, five patients in China with histopathologically diagnosed primary liver carcinoma had surgical resection. The five patients had tumors staged T1-T3 N0M0, with maximum diameters ranging from about 4.2 to 10 cm. Hepatocellular carcinoma (four) or combined HCC and intrahepatic cholangiocarcinoma (one) was present in the five patients, who were three men and two women aged 30 to 69 years. Reproducibility between technical replicate repertoires was high, with correlation coefficients above 0.95 and mean shared-clone rates roughly 0.91. Across five regions of each liver tumor, along with adjacent normal tissue and blood, the study brought together TCRbeta repertoire sequencing, expression microarrays and whole-exome sequencing. Each sample produced roughly 3.65 to 7.13 million productive TCRbeta reads, and read depth showed no significant difference between tissue types. A total of some 35 specimens from 5 patients went through TCRbeta repertoire sequencing, namely 25 tumor regions, 5 adjacent noncancerous liver tissues and 5 peripheral blood samples.

RNA from unsorted whole blood was extracted with TRIzol reagent, and germline DNA was obtained with the DNeasy Blood & Tissue kit. Patients had chronic HBV infection and were treatment-naive at sampling. Before surgery, approximately 4.3 milliliters of peripheral blood were drawn into K2EDTA tubes. The study at large found these results: Comparison of CD4+ and CD8+ T cell repertoires was precluded by the use of bulk unsorted samples. Compared with blood, tumors had a significantly larger share of the repertoire taken up by the top 250 clones (p = 0.039). Only the TCR beta chain was sequenced, so true repertoire diversity is likely underestimated because unpaired alpha chains were not captured. With just five patients in the study, the authors point out that the findings should be validated in a larger study. Repertoire overlap was found to be higher between tumor regions (mean approximately 35%) than between tumor-adjacent (around 17%) or tumor-blood (around 15%) pairs, consistent with antigen-driven expansion.

TCRbeta-specific cDNA was reverse-transcribed from approximately 500 ng total RNA using a constant-region primer and ProtoScript II reverse transcriptase. The TCRbeta libraries were prepared through three rounds of nested multiplex PCR following a slightly modified ARM-PCR procedure. Each of the first two PCR rounds ran for approximately 11 cycles using multiplex TRBV1-TRBV30 forward primers together with a Cbeta reverse primer. Sample barcodes and Illumina adapters were added in a final 25-cycle PCR using Deep VentR polymerase. Before sequencing, amplicons of 200-500 bp were gel-purified using a QIAquick gel extraction kit. An Illumina HiSeq 2500 was used to sequence the TCRbeta amplicons with 250-bp paired-end reads. The authors' pipeline ran thus. To recover full CDR3 sequences, reads were quality-trimmed using Trimmomatic v0.33 and paired reads were then merged using FLASH v1.2.11. MiGEC v1.2.1b assigned V, D and J germline segments to the rearranged TCRbeta sequences. Clonotype statistics and Shannon-Wiener diversity indices were computed with VDJtools v1.0.0. Except for diversity analysis, only the 250 most abundant clonotypes of each sample were used in subsequent analyses to reduce sampling bias. Using fastp at Q25 and MiXCR, TCRdb reprocessed the public reads and kept productive beta chains. Each entry merges the rows of one CDR3 protein and shows their most common DNA and genes. The V and J calls shown here were made by TCRdb, not taken from the authors' results. In this sample the table shows about 310,000 distinct CDR3 sequences, almost 60% of which occur a single time. The top ten hold over 15% of the sample.

As concerns this clonotype: Its antigen is not yet known. A much larger clone sits a single nucleotide away, making a read error possible.

Reading the germline V gene gives CDR1 SGHDN and CDR2 FVKESK. The CDR3 measures 14 amino acids from cysteine to phenylalanine. Here the CDR3 DNA is all that survives: 42 bases in frame from base 1. The sample taken for sequencing was peripheral blood. The sequence came from a woman aged 25 to 45 with primary liver carcinoma and hepatitis B virus infection. The rearranged chain carries TRBV14 and TRBJ2-2; the D gene is perhaps TRBD2, from 5 matching bases. The CDR3 region: CASSQSRTAGEPFF. The nucleotides are TGTGCCAGCAGCCAATCTAGAACGGCCGGGGAGCCGTTTTTT.